Ten or more counts support the clone carrying this T cell receptor (beta chain). The CDR3 extends over 15 amino acids. Germline loops: CDR1 MDHEN, CDR2 SYDVKM. The J segment lost 6 bases and the V segment lost 7 bases, leaving 9 bases of the junction unmatched. Specified time point: persistent/refractory GD, antithyroid drugs over 5 years with positive TRAb. From RNA extracted from PBMCs, the TCR library was made. This specimen belongs to a study of regulatory T cells in long-lasting Graves disease. Overall study context: Over 5 years on antithyroid drugs plus positive TSH receptor antibodies marked Graves' disease as persistent.

Sequencing libraries for TCR beta were prepared with iRepertoire HTBI primers and Arm-PCR of CDR3 regions. Using its own MiXCR run on the multiplex PCR reads, TCRdb lists one record per CDR3 protein. The table includes 650,000 to 700,000 distinct CDR3 sequences, about 32% detected once. The source is a female donor with Graves disease. The chain joins TRBV28 to TRBJ1-5; 10 nucleotides line up with TRBD1. The material sequenced was peripheral blood mononuclear cells (PBMCs), taken when the disease was refractory, from a patient treated with antithyroid drugs. The CDR3 nucleotides are TGTGCCAGCAATCCGGGACAGGGGAGGTTTCAGCCCCAGCATTTT. Protein product: CASNPGQGRFQPQHF.